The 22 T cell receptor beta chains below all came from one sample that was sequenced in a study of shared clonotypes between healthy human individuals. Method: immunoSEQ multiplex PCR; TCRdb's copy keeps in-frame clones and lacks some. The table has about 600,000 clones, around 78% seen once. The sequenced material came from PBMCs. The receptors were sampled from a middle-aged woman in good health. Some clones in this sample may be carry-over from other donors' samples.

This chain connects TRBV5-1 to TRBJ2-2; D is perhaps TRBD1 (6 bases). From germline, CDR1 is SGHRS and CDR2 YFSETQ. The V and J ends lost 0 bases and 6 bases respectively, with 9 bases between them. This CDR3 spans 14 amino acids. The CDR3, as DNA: TGCGCCAGCAGCTTGGGTGGGGGCGCCGGGGAGCTGTTTTTT. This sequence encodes CASSLGGGAGELFF.

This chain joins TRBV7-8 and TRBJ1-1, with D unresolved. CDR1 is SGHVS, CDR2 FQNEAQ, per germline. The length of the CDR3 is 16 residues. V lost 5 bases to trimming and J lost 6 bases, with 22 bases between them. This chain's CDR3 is CASSPRAGTERAEAFF. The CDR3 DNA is TGTGCCAGCAGCCCCCGGGCGGGAACAGAAAGAGCTGAAGCTTTCTTT.

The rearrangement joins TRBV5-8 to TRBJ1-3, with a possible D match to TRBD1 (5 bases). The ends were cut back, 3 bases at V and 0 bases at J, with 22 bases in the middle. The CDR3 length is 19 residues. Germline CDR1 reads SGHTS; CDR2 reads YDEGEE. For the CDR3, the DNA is TGTGCCAGCAGCTCCGGGGCCTTGTTGGGACGACTCTCTGGAAACACCATATATTTT. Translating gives CASSSGALLGRLSGNTIYF. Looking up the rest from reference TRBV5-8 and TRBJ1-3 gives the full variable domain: EAGVTQSPTHLIKTRGQQATLRCSPISGHTSVYWYQQALGLGLQFLLWYDEGEERNRGNFPPRFSGRQFPNYSSELNVNALELEDSALYLCASSSGALLGRLSGNTIYFGEGSWLTVV.

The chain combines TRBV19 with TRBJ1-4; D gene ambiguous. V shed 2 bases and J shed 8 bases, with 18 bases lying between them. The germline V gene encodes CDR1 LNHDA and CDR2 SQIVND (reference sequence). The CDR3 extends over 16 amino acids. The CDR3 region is CASSIRGQIGNEKLFF. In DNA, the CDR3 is TGTGCCAGTAGTATACGAGGGCAGATTGGAAACGAAAAACTGTTTTTT.

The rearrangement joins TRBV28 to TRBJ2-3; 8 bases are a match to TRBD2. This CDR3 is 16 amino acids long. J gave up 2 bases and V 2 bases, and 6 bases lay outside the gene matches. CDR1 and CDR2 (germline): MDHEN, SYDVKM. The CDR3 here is CASSLVSGGFTDTQYF. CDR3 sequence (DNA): TGTGCCAGCAGTTTAGTGAGCGGGGGATTCACAGATACGCAGTATTTT.

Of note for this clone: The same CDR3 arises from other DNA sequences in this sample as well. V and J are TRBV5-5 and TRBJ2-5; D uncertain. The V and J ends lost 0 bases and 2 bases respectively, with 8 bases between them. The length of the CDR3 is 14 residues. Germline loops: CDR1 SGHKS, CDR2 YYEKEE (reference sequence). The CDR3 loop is CASSLGARQETQYF. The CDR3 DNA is TGTGCCAGCAGCTTGGGGGCCCGGCAAGAGACCCAGTACTTC.

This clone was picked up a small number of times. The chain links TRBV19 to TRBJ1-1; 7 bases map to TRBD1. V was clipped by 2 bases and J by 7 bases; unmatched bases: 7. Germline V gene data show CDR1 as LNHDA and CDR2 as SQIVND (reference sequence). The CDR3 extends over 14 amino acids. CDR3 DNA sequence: TGTGCCAGTAGTATAACAGGGGACATACGTGAAGCTTTCTTT. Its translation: CASSITGDIREAFF.

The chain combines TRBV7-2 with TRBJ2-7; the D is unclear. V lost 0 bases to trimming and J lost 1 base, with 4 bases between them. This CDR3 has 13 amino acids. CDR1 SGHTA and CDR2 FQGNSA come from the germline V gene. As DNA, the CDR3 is TGTACCAGCAGCTTAGCGCAATCCTACGAGCAGTACTTC. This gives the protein CTSSLAQSYEQYF.

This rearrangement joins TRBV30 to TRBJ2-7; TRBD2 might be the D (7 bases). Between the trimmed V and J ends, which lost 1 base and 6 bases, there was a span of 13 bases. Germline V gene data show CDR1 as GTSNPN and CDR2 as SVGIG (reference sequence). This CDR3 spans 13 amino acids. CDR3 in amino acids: CAWSDPGGSEQYF. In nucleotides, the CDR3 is TGTGCCTGGAGTGACCCGGGGGGCAGCGAGCAGTACTTC.

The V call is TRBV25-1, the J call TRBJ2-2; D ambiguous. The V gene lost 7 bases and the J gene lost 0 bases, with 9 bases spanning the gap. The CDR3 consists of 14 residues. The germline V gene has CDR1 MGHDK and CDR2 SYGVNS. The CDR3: CASIDIANTGELFF. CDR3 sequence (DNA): TGTGCCAGCATAGACATCGCGAACACCGGGGAGCTGTTTTTT.

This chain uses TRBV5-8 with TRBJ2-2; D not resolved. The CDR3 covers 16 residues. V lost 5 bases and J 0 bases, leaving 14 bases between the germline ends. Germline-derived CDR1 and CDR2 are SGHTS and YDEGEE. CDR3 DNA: TGTGCCAGCAGACCTGGACCTCCCCCGAACACCGGGGAGCTGTTTTTT. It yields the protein CASRPGPPPNTGELFF.

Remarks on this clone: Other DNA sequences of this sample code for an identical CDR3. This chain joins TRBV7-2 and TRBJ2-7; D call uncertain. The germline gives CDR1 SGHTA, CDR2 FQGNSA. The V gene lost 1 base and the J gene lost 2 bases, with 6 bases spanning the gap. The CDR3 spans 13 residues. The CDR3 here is CASSLDYTYEQYF. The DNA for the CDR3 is TGTGCCAGCAGCTTAGACTATACCTACGAGCAGTACTTC.

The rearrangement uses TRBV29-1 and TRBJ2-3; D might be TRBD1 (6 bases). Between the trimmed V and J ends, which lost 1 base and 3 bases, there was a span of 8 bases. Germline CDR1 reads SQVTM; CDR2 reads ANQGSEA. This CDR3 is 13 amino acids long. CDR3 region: CSVEARGTDTQYF. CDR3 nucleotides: TGCAGCGTTGAAGCCAGGGGAACAGATACGCAGTATTTT.

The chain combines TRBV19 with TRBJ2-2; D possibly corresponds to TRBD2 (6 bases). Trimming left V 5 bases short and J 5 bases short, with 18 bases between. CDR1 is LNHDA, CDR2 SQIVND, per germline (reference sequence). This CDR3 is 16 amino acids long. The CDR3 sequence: CASSPNPGTPTGELFF. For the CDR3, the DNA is TGTGCCAGTAGTCCGAATCCCGGGACTCCAACCGGGGAGCTGTTTTTT. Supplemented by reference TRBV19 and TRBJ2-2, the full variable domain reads DGGITQSPKYLFRKEGQNVTLSCEQNLNHDAMYWYRQDPGQGLRLIYYSQIVNDFQKGDIAEGYSVSREKKESFPLTVTSAQKNPTAFYLCASSPNPGTPTGELFFGEGSRLTVL.

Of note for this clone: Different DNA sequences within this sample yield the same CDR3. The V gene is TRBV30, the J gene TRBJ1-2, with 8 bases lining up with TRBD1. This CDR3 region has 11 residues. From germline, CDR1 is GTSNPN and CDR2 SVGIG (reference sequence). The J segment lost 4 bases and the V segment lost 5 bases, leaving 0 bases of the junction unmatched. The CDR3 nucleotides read TGTGCCTGGGGGACAGGCTATGGCTACACCTTC. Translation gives CAWGTGYGYTF.

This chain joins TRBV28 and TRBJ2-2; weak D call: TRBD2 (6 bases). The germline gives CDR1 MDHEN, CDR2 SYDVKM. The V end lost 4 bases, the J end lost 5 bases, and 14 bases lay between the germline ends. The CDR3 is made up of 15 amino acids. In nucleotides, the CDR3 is TGTGCCAGCAGTTACCCGGGACTCAAAACCGGGGAGCTGTTTTTT. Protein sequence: CASSYPGLKTGELFF.

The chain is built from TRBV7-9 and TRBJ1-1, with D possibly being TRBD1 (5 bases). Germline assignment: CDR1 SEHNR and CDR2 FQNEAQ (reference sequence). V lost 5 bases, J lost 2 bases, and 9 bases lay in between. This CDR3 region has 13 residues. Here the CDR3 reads CASSRDVNTEAFF. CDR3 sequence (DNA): TGTGCCAGCAGCCGGGACGTAAACACTGAAGCTTTCTTT.

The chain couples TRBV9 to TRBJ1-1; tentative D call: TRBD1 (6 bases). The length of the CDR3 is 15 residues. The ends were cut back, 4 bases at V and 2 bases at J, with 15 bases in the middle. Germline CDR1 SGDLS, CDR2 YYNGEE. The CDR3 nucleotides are TGTGCCAGCAGCAGAGGGGGGGTTAGCAACACTGAAGCTTTCTTT. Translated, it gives CASSRGGVSNTEAFF.

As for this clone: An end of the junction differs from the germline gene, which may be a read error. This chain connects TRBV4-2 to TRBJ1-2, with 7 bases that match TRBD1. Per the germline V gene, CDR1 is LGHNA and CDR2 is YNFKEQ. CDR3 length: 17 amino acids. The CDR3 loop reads CASTTGQRMNTNYGHTF. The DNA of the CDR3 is TGTGCCAGCACGACGGGACAGAGGATGAATACTAACTATGGCCACACCTTC.

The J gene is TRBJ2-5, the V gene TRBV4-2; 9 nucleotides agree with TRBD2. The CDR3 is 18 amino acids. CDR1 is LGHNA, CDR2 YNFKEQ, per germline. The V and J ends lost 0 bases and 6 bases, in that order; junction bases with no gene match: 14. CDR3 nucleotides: TGTGCCAGCAGCCAAGAAATTGGCGGGAGGGCCGGTGGGAAGACCCAGTACTTC. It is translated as CASSQEIGGRAGGKTQYF.

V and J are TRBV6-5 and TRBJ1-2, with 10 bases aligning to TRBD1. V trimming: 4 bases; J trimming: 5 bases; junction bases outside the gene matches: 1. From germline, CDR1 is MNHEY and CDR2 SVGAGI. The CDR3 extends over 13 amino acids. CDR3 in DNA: TGTGCCAGCAGTTGGACAGGGGGGTATGGCTACACCTTC. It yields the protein CASSWTGGYGYTF.

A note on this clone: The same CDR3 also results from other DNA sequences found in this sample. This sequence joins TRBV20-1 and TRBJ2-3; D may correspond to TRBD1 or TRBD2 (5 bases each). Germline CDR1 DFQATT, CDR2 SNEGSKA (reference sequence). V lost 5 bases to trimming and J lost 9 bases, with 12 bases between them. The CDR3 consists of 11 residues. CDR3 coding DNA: TGCAGTGCTCAGCTAGCAGGGACGCAGTATTTT. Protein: CSAQLAGTQYF.